The 21 T cell receptor beta chains listed next were all sequenced from one sample in a study of CD8 T cells in ankylosing spondylitis. Notes on the study in general: Blood from ankylosing spondylitis patients appeared to carry a characteristic roughly eight-variant TCR beta motif.

For these receptors, no antigen is known. TCRdb used MiXCR to reprocess the 5' RACE reads, holding one entry per CDR3 protein. Here the sample spans 670,000 or so distinct CDR3 sequences, around 17% being singletons. The specimen was blood, either unsorted or a sorted T cell fraction (not recorded which). The receptor set was obtained from a male donor with ankylosing spondylitis.

The chain links TRBV9 to TRBJ1-2; possibly TRBD1 for D (5 bases). Germline CDR1 is SGDLS and CDR2 is YYNGEE. This CDR3 has 15 residues. V lost 0 bases and J 4 bases, leaving 13 bases between the germline ends. For the CDR3, the DNA is TGTGCCAGCAGCGTAGCTGTATCAGGGTCCTATGGCTACACCTTC. This sequence encodes CASSVAVSGSYGYTF.

This clonotype was seen many times. The V gene is TRBV12-3 or TRBV12-4, the J gene TRBJ2-3; D not resolved. The CDR3 contains 14 residues. V was pared by 2 bases and J by 6 bases, with 12 bases between. The CDR3 here is CASSLTAGVDTQYF. The CDR3 DNA reads TGTGCCAGCAGTTTAACAGCTGGAGTGGATACGCAGTATTTT.

This clonotype was picked up many times. J is TRBJ2-5 and V is TRBV2; D is unresolved. Germline loops: CDR1 SNHLY, CDR2 FYNNEI. The V end was cut by 4 bases, the J end by 2 bases, with 11 bases between. The CDR3 length is 14 residues. This CDR3 reads CASSVGRSQETQYF. The CDR3 region has the DNA TGTGCCAGCAGTGTGGGTAGATCTCAAGAGACCCAGTACTTC.

This rearrangement joins TRBV24-1 to TRBJ2-1; D call uncertain. Trimming shortened V by 2 bases and J by 8 bases, and 9 bases separated the two germline ends. Looked up from germline, CDR1 is KGHDR and CDR2 is SFDVKD. This CDR3 spans 13 amino acids. In DNA form, the CDR3 reads TGTGCCACCAGTGATTCAGGTTATGATGAGCAGTTCTTC. This codes for CATSDSGYDEQFF.

In DNA form, the CDR3 reads TGTGCCAGCAGTTACTATCGGTCGGGGCGGAATGAGCAGTTCTTC. This gives the protein CASSYYRSGRNEQFF. This chain connects TRBV6-5 to TRBJ2-1; D may be TRBD1 or TRBD2 (5 bases each). The length of the CDR3 is 15 residues. Trimming cost V 1 base and J 7 bases, with 14 bases left between them. Germline V CDR1 and CDR2: MNHEY, SVGAGI.

A few counts support this clonotype. V usage is TRBV12-3 or TRBV12-4 and J usage is TRBJ1-4; D gene ambiguous. The length of the CDR3 is 14 residues. V lost 6 bases and J lost 0, with 8 bases in between. CDR3 loop: CASRAWATNEKLFF. In DNA, the CDR3 is TGTGCCAGCAGGGCCTGGGCAACTAATGAAAAACTGTTTTTT.

This rearrangement joins TRBV25-1 to TRBJ2-5, with D possibly being TRBD1 or TRBD2 (6 bases each). The CDR3 contains 15 residues. The V gene's germline CDR1 is MGHDK and CDR2 SYGVNS. Trimming cost V 6 bases and J 5 bases, with 19 bases left between them. In DNA, the CDR3 is TGTGCCAGCAGCAGGGCGAGGAAAGGGGGGGAGACCCAGTACTTC. Residues: CASSRARKGGETQYF.

This clonotype was detected a few times. The gene calls are TRBV20-1 and TRBJ2-1, with 12 positions matching TRBD2. Germline V gene data show CDR1 as DFQATT and CDR2 as SNEGSKA (reference sequence). This CDR3 has 17 amino acids. V lost 4 bases and J lost 4; bases outside the gene matches: 11. The CDR3 loop is CSATSIPSGGGYNEQFF. The CDR3 DNA sequence: TGCAGTGCTACCTCCATTCCTAGCGGGGGGGGGTACAATGAGCAGTTCTTC.

This clonotype was seen a few times. The chain links TRBV6-1 to TRBJ1-4, with a tentative D call TRBD1 (5 bases). This CDR3 comprises 17 residues. Trimming pared 5 bases from V and 4 bases from J, leaving 20 bases between. In germline, CDR1 is MNHNS, CDR2 SASEGT. CDR3 loop: CASSRGVRRGNNEKLFF. Written as DNA, the CDR3 is TGTGCCAGCAGTAGGGGAGTTAGGAGGGGTAATAATGAAAAACTGTTTTTT.

The gene calls are TRBV25-1 and TRBJ1-2; 10 bases agree with TRBD1. Germline V gives CDR1 MGHDK, CDR2 SYGVNS. The CDR3 is made up of 15 amino acids. V shed 3 bases, J shed 7 bases, and the junction held 8 bases outside the gene matches. The CDR3 bases are TGTGCCAGCAGTGACTCGGGACAGGGGAGTGGTGGCTACACCTTC. Its protein is CASSDSGQGSGGYTF.

This clonotype has a handful of counts. The chain joins TRBV11-1 to TRBJ2-3; 7 nucleotides agree with TRBD2. CDR3 length: 18 amino acids. Germline loops: CDR1 SGHAT, CDR2 FQDESV (reference sequence). V gave up 5 bases and J gave up 3 bases; unmatched junction bases: 17. Written as DNA, the CDR3 is TGTGCCAGCAGCCCTCCCCCGGCTAGCGGAGCTAGAACAGATACGCAGTATTTT. The encoded protein is CASSPPPASGARTDTQYF.

The V call is TRBV6-6, the J call TRBJ2-2; unclear D gene. Trimming removed 6 bases from V and 7 bases from J, with 6 bases in between. Germline V gene sequence: CDR1 MNHNY, CDR2 SVGAGI (reference sequence). The CDR3 covers 11 residues. CDR3 DNA sequence: TGTGCCAGCAGAAAGGACGGGGAGCTGTTTTTT. It specifies CASRKDGELFF.

This clonotype showed up just a few times. J is TRBJ2-7 and V is TRBV7-9; 7 bases match TRBD1. J was trimmed by 2 bases and V by 5 bases; bases with no gene match: 6. The length of the CDR3 is 14 residues. CDR1 and CDR2 (germline): SEHNR, FQNEAQ (reference sequence). The CDR3 is CASSADRLPYEQYF. The CDR3, as DNA: TGTGCCAGCAGCGCGGACAGGTTGCCCTACGAGCAGTACTTC.

This chain joins TRBV24-1 and TRBJ2-2, with D tentatively TRBD2 (7 bases). V lost 4 bases to trimming and J lost 5 bases, with 16 bases between them. Germline CDR1 reads KGHDR; CDR2 reads SFDVKD. CDR3 length equals 16 residues. The CDR3 loop reads CATSDRWEGETGELFF. The CDR3 DNA sequence: TGTGCCACCAGTGACCGATGGGAGGGGGAGACCGGGGAGCTGTTTTTT.

The chain uses TRBV12-3 or TRBV12-4 and TRBJ2-3; D gene uncertain. This CDR3 has 14 residues. The ends were cut back, 2 bases at V and 0 bases at J, with 6 bases in the middle. The CDR3 DNA reads TGTGCCAGCAGTTTACGGGTTAGCACAGATACGCAGTATTTT. This gives the protein CASSLRVSTDTQYF.

J is TRBJ2-1 and V is TRBV2, with 7 positions matching TRBD2. Germline loops: CDR1 SNHLY, CDR2 FYNNEI. Trimming took 3 bases from V and 14 from J; bases not matched to a gene: 4. This CDR3 contains 11 residues. This CDR3 reads CASSDSGTKFF. The CDR3 DNA is TGTGCCAGCAGTGATTCCGGGACTAAGTTCTTC.

CDR3: CASSYRALGSNEQFF. The CDR3 nucleotides are TGTGCCAGCAGCTACCGGGCCCTAGGGTCCAATGAGCAGTTCTTC. V usage is TRBV12-3 or TRBV12-4 and J usage is TRBJ2-1, with D uncertain. Trimming stripped 6 bases from V and 6 bases from J, with 18 bases between. The CDR3 totals 15 residues.

The gene calls are TRBV7-9 and TRBJ1-1; no definite D call. The germline V and J ends were trimmed by 3 bases and 2 bases, with 10 bases remaining between them. Germline V lookup: CDR1 SEHNR, CDR2 FQNEAQ (reference sequence). The CDR3 is 14 residues long. CDR3: CASSLSGSNTEAFF. CDR3 sequence (DNA): TGTGCCAGCAGCTTGTCGGGGAGCAACACTGAAGCTTTCTTT. The entire variable domain, with the rest obtained from reference TRBV7-9 and TRBJ1-1, is as follows: DTGVSQNPRHKITKRGQNVTFRCDPISEHNRLYWYRQTLGQGPEFLTYFQNEAQLEKSRLLSDRFSAERPKGSFSTLEIQRTEQGDSAMYLCASSLSGSNTEAFFGQGTRLTVV.

The chain links TRBV28 to TRBJ2-2; tentatively, D is TRBD1 (6 bases). Germline lookup yields CDR1 MDHEN and CDR2 SYDVKM. Trimming removed 3 bases from V and 6 bases from J, with 11 bases in between. CDR3 length: 14 amino acids. The CDR3 loop is CASSFRGFAGELFF. CDR3 sequence (DNA): TGTGCCAGCAGTTTCAGGGGTTTCGCCGGGGAGCTGTTTTTT.

This chain uses TRBV27 with TRBJ2-1; the D call may be TRBD1 or TRBD2 (5 bases each). Trimming pared 6 bases from V and 1 base from J, leaving 13 bases between. The CDR3 is 15 residues long. Germline V gene sequence: CDR1 MNHEY, CDR2 SMNVEV (reference sequence). CDR3 DNA sequence: TGTGCCAGCAGGTGGGACGGTAGTTCCTACAATGAGCAGTTCTTC. It translates to CASRWDGSSYNEQFF.

This clonotype was counted only a few times. J is TRBJ1-1 and V is TRBV12-3 or TRBV12-4; D is undetermined. This CDR3 has 13 residues. V was clipped by 7 bases and J by 11 bases, with 20 bases between them. CDR3 residues: CASTKTRAPEAFF. The CDR3 DNA reads TGTGCCAGCACTAAAACGAGGGCTCCGGAGGCTTTCTTT.